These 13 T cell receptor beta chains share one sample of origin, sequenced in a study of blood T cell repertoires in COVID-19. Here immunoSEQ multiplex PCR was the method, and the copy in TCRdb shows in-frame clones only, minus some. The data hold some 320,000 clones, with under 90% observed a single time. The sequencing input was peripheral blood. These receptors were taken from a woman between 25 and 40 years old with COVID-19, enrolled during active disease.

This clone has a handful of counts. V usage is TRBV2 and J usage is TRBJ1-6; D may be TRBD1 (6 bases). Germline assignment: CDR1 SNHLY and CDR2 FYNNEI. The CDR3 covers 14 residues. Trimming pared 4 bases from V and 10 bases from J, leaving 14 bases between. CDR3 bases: TGTGCCAGCAGTGCCCAGGGGTTATACTCACCCCTCCACTTT. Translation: CASSAQGLYSPLHF.

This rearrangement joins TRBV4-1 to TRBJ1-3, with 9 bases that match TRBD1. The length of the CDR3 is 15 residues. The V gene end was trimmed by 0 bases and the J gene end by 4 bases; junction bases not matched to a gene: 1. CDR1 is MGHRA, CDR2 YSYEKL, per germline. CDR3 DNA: TGCGCCAGCAGCCAAGAAGGGACAGGGGGAAACACCATATATTTT. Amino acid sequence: CASSQEGTGGNTIYF.

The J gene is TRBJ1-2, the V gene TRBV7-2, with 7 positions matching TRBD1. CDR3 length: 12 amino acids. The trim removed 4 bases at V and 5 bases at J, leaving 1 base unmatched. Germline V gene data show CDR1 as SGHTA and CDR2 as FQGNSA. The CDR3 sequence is CASSSRGYGYTF. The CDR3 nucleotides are TGTGCCAGCAGCTCCAGGGGGTATGGCTACACCTTC.

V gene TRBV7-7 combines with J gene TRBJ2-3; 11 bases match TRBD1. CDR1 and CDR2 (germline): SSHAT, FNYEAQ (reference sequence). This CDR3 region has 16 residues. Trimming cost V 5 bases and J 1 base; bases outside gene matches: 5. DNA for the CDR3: TGTGCCAGCAGCCCCGGGACAGGGGGTCGCACAGATACGCAGTATTTT. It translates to CASSPGTGGRTDTQYF.

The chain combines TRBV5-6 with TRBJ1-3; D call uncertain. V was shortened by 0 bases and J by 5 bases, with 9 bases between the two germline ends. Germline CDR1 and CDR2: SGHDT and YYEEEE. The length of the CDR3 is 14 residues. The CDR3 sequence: CASSLGELRNTIYF. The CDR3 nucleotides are TGTGCCAGCAGCTTGGGGGAGCTGAGAAACACCATATATTTT.

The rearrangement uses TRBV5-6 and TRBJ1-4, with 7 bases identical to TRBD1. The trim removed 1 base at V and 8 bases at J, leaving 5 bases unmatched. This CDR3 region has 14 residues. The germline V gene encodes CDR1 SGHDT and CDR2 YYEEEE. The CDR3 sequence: CASSLTGAGEKLFF. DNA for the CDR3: TGTGCCAGCAGCTTGACAGGGGCAGGGGAAAAACTGTTTTTT.

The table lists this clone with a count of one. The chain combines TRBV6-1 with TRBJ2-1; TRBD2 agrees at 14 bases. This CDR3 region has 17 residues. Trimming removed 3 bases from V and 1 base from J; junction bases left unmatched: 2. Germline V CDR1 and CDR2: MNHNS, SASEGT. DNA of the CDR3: TGTGCCAGCAGTGAGACTAGCGGGGGGGCATCCTACAATGAGCAGTTCTTC. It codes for CASSETSGGASYNEQFF.

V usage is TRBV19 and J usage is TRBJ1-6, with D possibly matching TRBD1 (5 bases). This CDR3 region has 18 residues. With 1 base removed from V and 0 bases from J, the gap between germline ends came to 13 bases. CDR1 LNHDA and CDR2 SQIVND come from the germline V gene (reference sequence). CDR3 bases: TGTGCCAGTAGTATAGGGGGCCCGACGAGCTCCTATAATTCACCCCTCCACTTT. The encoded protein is CASSIGGPTSSYNSPLHF.

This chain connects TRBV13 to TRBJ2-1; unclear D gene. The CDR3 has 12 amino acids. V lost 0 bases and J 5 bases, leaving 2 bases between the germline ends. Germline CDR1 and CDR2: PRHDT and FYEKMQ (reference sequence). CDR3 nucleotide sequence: TGTGCCAGCAGCTTAGGCGACAATGAGCAGTTCTTC. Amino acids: CASSLGDNEQFF.

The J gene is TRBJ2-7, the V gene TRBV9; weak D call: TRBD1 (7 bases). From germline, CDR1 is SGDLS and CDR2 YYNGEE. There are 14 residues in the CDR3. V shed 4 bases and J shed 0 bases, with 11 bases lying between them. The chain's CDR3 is CASSSRGVSYEQYF. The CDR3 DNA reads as TGTGCCAGCAGCTCCAGGGGGGTCTCCTACGAGCAGTACTTC.

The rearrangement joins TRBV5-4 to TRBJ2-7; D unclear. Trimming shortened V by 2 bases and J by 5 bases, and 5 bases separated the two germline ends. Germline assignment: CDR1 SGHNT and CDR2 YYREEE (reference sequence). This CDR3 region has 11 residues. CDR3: CASSFLDEQYF. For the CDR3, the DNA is TGTGCCAGCAGCTTCCTCGACGAGCAGTACTTC.

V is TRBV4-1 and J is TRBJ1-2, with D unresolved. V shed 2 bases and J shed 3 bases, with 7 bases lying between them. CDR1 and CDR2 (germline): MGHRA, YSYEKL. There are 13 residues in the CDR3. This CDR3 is CASSQTWYYGYTF. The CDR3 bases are TGCGCCAGCAGCCAAACATGGTACTATGGCTACACCTTC.

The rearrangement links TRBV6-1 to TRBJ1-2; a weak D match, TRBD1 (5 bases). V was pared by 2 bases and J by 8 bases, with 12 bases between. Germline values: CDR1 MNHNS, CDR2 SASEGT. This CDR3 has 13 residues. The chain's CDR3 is CASSENQGLGYTF. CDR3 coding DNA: TGTGCCAGCAGTGAAAACCAGGGTCTGGGCTACACCTTC.